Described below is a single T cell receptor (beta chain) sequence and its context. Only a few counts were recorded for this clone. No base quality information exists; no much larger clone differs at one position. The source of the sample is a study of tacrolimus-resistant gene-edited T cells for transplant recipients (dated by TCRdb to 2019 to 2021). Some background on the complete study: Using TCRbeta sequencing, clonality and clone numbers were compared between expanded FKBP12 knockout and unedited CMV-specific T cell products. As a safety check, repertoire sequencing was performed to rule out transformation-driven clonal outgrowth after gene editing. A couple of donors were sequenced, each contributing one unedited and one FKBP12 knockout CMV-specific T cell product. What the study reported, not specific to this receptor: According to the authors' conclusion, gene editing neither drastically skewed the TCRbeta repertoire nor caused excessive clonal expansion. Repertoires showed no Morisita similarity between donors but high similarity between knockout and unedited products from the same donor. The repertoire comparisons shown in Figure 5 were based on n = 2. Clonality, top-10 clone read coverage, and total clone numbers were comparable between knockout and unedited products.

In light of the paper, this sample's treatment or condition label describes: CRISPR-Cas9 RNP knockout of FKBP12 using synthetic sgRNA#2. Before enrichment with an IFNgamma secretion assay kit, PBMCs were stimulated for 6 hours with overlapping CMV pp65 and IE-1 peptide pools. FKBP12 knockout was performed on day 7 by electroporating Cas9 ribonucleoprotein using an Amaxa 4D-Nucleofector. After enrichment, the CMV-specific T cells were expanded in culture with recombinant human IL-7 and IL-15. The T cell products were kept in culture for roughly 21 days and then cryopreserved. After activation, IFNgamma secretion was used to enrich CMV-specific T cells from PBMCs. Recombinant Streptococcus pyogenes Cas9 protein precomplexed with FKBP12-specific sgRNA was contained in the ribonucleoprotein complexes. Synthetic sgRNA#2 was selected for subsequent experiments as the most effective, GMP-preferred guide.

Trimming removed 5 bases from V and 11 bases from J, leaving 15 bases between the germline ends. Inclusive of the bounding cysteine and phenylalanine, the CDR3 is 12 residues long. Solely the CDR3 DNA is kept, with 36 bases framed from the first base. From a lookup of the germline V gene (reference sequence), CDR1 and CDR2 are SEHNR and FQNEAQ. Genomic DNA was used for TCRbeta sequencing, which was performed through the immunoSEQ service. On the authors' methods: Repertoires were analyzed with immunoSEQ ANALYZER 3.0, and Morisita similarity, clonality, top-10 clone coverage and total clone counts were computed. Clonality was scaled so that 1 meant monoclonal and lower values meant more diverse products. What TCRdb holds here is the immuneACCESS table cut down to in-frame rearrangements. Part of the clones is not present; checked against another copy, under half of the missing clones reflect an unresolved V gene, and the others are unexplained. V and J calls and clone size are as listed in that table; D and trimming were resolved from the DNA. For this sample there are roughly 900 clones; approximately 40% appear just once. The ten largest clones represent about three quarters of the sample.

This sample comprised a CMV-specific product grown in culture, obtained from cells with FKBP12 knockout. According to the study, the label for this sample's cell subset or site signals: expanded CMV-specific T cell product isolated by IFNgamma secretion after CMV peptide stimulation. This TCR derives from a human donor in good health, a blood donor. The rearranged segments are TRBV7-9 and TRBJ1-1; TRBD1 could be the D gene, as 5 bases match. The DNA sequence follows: TGTGCCAGCAGCCGAACCGGGACGGCGGCTTTCTTT. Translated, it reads CASSRTGTAAFF.